The entry below describes one T cell receptor beta chain. What it binds is not known. Germline V lookup: CDR1 SEHNR, CDR2 FQNEAQ (reference sequence). The CDR3 loop spans 13 amino acids. The V end lost 3 bases, the J end lost 2 bases, and 8 bases lay between the germline ends. The data are from a study of shared clonotypes between healthy human individuals. Looking at the study overall: Each donor had three CD4 naive, three CD4 memory, two CD8 naive and one CD8 memory plate. Study outcomes and limitations: Sampling covered blood only; tissue repertoires likely differ.

The assay was carried out at the deep level. TCRdb's table, derived via immunoSEQ multiplex PCR, lists solely in-frame clones and lacks some. This table has 760,000 or so clones, 96% appearing once. The naive CD8 subset, CD45RO-negative cells positively selected for CCR7, excluded terminally differentiated effector memory CD45RA+ cells. The chain carries TRBV7-9 and TRBJ2-7; D uncertain. The sample consisted of naive CD8+ T cells sorted from blood. The receptor's source is a man in his thirties or forties in good health. CDR3 region: CASSLGFTYEQYF. CDR3 in DNA: TGTGCCAGCAGCTTGGGCTTTACCTACGAGCAGTACTTC.